This T cell receptor beta chain was identified in a study of cytomegalovirus exposure and HLA in healthy donors. PCR employed 60 Vbeta and 13 Jbeta primers. Profiling relied on immunoSEQ multiplex PCR, and the TCRdb table lists in-frame clones only, not all of them. The profile shows over 150,000 clones, around 80% of them singletons. V was clipped by 8 bases and J by 4 bases; unmatched bases: 8. CDR1 is MDHEN and CDR2 is SYDVKM in the germline V gene. CDR3 length equals 14 residues. This receptor was taken from a man between 25 and 39 years old in good health and CMV-seropositive. The chain joins TRBV28 to TRBJ1-2, with 9 bases that match TRBD1. The source material was PBMCs. This CDR3 reads CASGTGHSPYGYTF. As DNA, the CDR3 is TGTGCCAGCGGGACAGGGCACTCTCCCTATGGCTACACCTTC.